This TCR beta chain was identified during a study of blood T cell repertoires in COVID-19. The wider study: Acute and convalescent COVID-19 samples came from the United States, Italy and Spain. T cells, B-cell-depleted T cells, or PBMCs supplied cDNA or gDNA.

The CDR3 contains 11 residues. Germline-derived CDR1 and CDR2 are MNHEY and SMNVEV (reference sequence). V was cut by 3 bases and J by 6 bases, with 6 bases left in between. Source study methods: Reference gene primer amplification gave estimated nucleated cell counts. TCRdb's copy holds only in-frame clones and misses some; the assay was immunoSEQ multiplex PCR. The DNA gave D and trimming, while V, J and clone size come from that table. This table holds roughly 260,000 clones, around nine tenths found once. This TCR was recovered from a man aged 35-49 years who had recovered from COVID-19. The sample consisted of peripheral blood. The genes are TRBV27 and TRBJ2-7; D unresolved. The DNA for the CDR3 is TGTGCCAGCAGTTTCAGAGGCGAGCAGTACTTC. Amino acid sequence: CASSFRGEQYF.